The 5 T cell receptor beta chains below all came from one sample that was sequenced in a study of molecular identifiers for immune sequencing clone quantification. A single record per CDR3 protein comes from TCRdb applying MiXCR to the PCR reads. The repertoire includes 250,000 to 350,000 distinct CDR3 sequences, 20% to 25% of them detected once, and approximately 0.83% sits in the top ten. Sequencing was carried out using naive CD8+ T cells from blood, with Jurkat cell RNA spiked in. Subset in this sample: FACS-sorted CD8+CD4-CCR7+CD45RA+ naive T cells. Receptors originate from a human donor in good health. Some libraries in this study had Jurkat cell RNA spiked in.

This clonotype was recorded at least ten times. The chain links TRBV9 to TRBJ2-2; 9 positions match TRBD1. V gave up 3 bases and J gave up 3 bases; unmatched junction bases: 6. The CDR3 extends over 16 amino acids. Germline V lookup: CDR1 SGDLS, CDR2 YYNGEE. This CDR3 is CASSGRQGVYTGELFF. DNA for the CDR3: TGTGCCAGCAGCGGGAGACAGGGGGTATACACCGGGGAGCTGTTTTTT.

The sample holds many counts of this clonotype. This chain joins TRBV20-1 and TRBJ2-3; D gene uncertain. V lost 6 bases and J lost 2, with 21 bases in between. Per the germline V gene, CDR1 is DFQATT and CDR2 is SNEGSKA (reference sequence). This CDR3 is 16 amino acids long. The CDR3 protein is CSAPTTGPLYTDTQYF. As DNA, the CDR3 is TGCAGTGCCCCTACGACCGGCCCCCTTTACACAGATACGCAGTATTTT.

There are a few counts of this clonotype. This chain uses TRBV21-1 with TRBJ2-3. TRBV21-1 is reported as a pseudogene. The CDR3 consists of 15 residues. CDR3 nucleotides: TGTGCCAGCAGCATCAAGCAGAGCAGCACAGATACGCAGTATTTT. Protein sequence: CASSIKQSSTDTQYF.

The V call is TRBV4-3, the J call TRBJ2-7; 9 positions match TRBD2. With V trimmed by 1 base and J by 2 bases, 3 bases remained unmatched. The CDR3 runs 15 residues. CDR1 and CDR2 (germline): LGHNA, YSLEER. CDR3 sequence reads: CASSQGLAVAYEQYF. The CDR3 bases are TGCGCCAGCAGCCAAGGACTAGCGGTCGCCTACGAGCAGTACTTC.

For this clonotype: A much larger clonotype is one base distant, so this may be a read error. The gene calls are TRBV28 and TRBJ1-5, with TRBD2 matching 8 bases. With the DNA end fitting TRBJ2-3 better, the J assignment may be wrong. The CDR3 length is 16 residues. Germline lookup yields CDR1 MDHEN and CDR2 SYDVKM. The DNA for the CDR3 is TGTGCCAGCACTAAGGAGGGGACTAGGAGCAATCAGCCCCAGTATTTT. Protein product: CASTKEGTRSNQPQYF.